A selection of T cell receptor beta chains follows, all from one sample in a study of blood T cell repertoires in COVID-19. Sequenced by immunoSEQ multiplex PCR; TCRdb stores in-frame clones only, minus some. The table has more than 30,000 clones, about nine tenths seen once; the top ten hold about 25%. The sequencing input was peripheral blood. The origin of the receptors is an elderly woman with active or convalescent COVID-19. The CDR3 runs from the conserved cysteine through the conserved F or W. The D gene is left open where the match is weak. Clone size, where shown, is once, few, many, or a class for clones that have expanded.

j_call d_call clone_size v_call cdr3_nt cdr3_aa
TRBJ2-2 TRBD1 . TRBV19 TGTGCCAGTAGCGCCGGGACAGGGGGCTACACCGGGGAGCTGTTTTTT CASSAGTGGYTGELFF
TRBJ1-2 TRBD1 . TRBV2 TGTGCCAGCACCTCGACAGGGGTTAACTATGGCTACACCTTC CASTSTGVNYGYTF
TRBJ1-2 TRBD1 . TRBV19 TGTGCCACCCAACCCGGGGCCGGGACAGTGTTGAATGGCTACACCTTC CATQPGAGTVLNGYTF
TRBJ2-1 . . TRBV6-6 TGTGCCAGCAGCCACGGGACAGAGCAGTTCTTC CASSHGTEQFF
TRBJ1-6 . . TRBV9 TGTGCCAGCAGCGTAGGAGGACAGTCTAATTCACCCCTCCACTTT CASSVGGQSNSPLHF
TRBJ2-1 TRBD1 . TRBV11-3 TGTGCCAGCAGCTCATTAGGGACAGGGGGCAATGAGCAGTTCTTC CASSSLGTGGNEQFF
TRBJ2-1 TRBD1 . TRBV27 TGTGCCAGCAGTTTTCTCGGACAGGGGTTGACCTACAATGAGCAGTTCTTC CASSFLGQGLTYNEQFF
TRBJ2-5 TRBD2 . TRBV5-4 TGTGCCAGCAGCCGAGGAGGACTAGCGGGGACCTACCAAGAGACCCAGTACTTC CASSRGGLAGTYQETQYF
TRBJ2-7 . . TRBV7-9 TGTGCCAGCAGCTCACTCAAAATCTACGAGCAGTACTTC CASSSLKIYEQYF
TRBJ2-3 TRBD2 . TRBV20-1 TGCAGTGCTAGTATCCTAGAGCGGGGGCGCACAGATACGCAGTATTTT CSASILERGRTDTQYF
TRBJ2-7 . . TRBV20-1 TGCAGTGCCGAACTCATGTACGAGCAGTACTTC CSAELMYEQYF
TRBJ2-4 . . TRBV11-2 TGTGCCAGCAGCCGCAATTCGGCGGGCTTATTAGCCAAAAACATTCAGTACTTC CASSRNSAGLLAKNIQYF
TRBJ1-2 TRBD1 . TRBV4-2 TGTGCCAGCAGCCAAGATGTCCAGCGGACAGGGAGTAACTATGGCTACACCTTC CASSQDVQRTGSNYGYTF
TRBJ1-2 . . TRBV5-1 TGCGCCAGCAGCTTGGACCTAGCAGGGGCAAGTCGCTATGGCTACACCTTC CASSLDLAGASRYGYTF
TRBJ2-2 TRBD1 once TRBV11-2 TGTGCCAGCAGCTTAAACACAGGGGCGAACACCGGGGAGCTGTTTTTT CASSLNTGANTGELFF
TRBJ1-1 TRBD1 . TRBV29-1 TGCAGCGTCGGACAGGGGGCATGGAACACTGAAGCTTTCTTT CSVGQGAWNTEAFF
TRBJ1-2 . . TRBV2 TGTGCCAGCAGTCCTCGAGTGGGGGGGACGGCTAACTATGGCTACACCTTC CASSPRVGGTANYGYTF
TRBJ1-1 . once TRBV6-1 TGTGCCAGCAGTGATACAGGACGGCTGAACACTGAAGCTTTCTTT CASSDTGRLNTEAFF
TRBJ2-7 . . TRBV29-1 TGCAGCGTTCTACAGGCTCCCCTCTCCGAGCAGTACTTC CSVLQAPLSEQYF
TRBJ2-1 TRBD2 . TRBV5-1 TGCGCCAGCAGCGGAAGCGGGGATTCCTACAATGAGCAGTTCTTC CASSGSGDSYNEQFF
TRBJ2-1 . . TRBV18 TGTGCCAGCTCACCCCCGCAGCCAGGTGCTAAACGGTTCTTC CASSPPQPGAKRFF
TRBJ1-2 . few TRBV29-1 TGCAGCGTGTTGACAGAAGACTATGGCTACACCTTC CSVLTEDYGYTF
TRBJ1-2 . . TRBV19 TGTGCCAGTAGGAGCAGGGGTTGGGGTGGCTACACCTTC CASRSRGWGGYTF
TRBJ2-1 TRBD2 once TRBV11-2 TGTGCCAGCAGCTTAGGAGCGGGGGGTACCTACAATGAGCAGTTCTTC CASSLGAGGTYNEQFF
TRBJ1-6 . . TRBV3-1/TRBV3-2 TGTGCCAGCAGCCAAGATCCAGGAGGTTATAATTCACCCCTCCACTTT CASSQDPGGYNSPLHF
TRBJ2-7 . . TRBV6-1 TGTGCCAGCAGTGAAGGTCAGGGAGGCAGGCAGTACTTC CASSEGQGGRQYF
TRBJ1-3 . . TRBV5-1 TGCGCCAGCAGCTTGGACGGATCAGGGGACCCTGGAAACACCATATATTTT CASSLDGSGDPGNTIYF
TRBJ2-5 TRBD2 once TRBV12-5 TGTGCTAGTGGTTTGGCCCCTAGCGGGGTAGAGACCCAGTACTTC CASGLAPSGVETQYF
TRBJ1-1 TRBD1 . TRBV5-4 TGTGCCAGCAGCTTCAACCTTAGACAGGGTGACACTGAAGCTTTCTTT CASSFNLRQGDTEAFF
TRBJ2-4 . . TRBV14 TGTGCCAGCAGCCAAGACCTATGGAACATTCAGTACTTC CASSQDLWNIQYF
TRBJ2-2 TRBD1 . TRBV19 TGTGCCAGTACTACCGACAGGGTAAGCGGTAGTAACACCGGGGAGCTGTTTTTT CASTTDRVSGSNTGELFF
TRBJ1-2 TRBD1 . TRBV28 TGTGCCAGTAAAACAGGGGTCTATGGCTACACCTTC CASKTGVYGYTF
TRBJ1-1 . . TRBV5-1 TGCGCCAGCAGCTTGGTGCCAGGGGATAGCACTGAAGCTTTCTTT CASSLVPGDSTEAFF
TRBJ2-5 . . TRBV9 TGTGCCAGCAGCGTAGACCCCCCGGGACTCGTGCAAGAGACCCAGTACTTC CASSVDPPGLVQETQYF
TRBJ1-2 TRBD1 . TRBV6-2/TRBV6-3 TGTGCCAGCAGTTACTTTCGGACAGGAAACTATGGCTACACCTTC CASSYFRTGNYGYTF